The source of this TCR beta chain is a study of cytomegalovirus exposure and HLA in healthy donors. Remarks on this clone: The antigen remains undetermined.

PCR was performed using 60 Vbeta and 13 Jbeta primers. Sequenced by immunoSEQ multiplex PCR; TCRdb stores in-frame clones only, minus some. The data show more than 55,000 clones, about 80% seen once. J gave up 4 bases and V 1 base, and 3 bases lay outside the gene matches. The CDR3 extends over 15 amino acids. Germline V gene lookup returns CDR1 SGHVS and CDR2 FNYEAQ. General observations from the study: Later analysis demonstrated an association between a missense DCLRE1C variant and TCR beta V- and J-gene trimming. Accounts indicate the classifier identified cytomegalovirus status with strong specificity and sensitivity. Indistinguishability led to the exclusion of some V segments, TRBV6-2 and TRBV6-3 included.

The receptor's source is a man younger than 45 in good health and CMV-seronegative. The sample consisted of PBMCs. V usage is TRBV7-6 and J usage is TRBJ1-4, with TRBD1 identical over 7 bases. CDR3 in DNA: TGTGCCAGCAGCTTAGGGGGGACAGTTAATGAAAAACTGTTTTTT. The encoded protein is CASSLGGTVNEKLFF.